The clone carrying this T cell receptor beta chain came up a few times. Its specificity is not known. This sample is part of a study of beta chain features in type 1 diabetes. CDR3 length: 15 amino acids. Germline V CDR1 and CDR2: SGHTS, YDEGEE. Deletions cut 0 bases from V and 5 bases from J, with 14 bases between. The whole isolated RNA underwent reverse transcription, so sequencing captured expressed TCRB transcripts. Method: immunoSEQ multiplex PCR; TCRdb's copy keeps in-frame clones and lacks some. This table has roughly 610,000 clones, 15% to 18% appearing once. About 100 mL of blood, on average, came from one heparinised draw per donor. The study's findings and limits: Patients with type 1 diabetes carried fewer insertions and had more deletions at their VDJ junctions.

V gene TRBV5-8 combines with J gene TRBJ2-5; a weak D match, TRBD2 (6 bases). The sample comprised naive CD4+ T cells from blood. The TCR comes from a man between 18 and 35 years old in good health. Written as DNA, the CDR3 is TGTGCCAGCAGCTTGGCAGTTTCCAGCGGGGAGACCCAGTACTTC. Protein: CASSLAVSSGETQYF.